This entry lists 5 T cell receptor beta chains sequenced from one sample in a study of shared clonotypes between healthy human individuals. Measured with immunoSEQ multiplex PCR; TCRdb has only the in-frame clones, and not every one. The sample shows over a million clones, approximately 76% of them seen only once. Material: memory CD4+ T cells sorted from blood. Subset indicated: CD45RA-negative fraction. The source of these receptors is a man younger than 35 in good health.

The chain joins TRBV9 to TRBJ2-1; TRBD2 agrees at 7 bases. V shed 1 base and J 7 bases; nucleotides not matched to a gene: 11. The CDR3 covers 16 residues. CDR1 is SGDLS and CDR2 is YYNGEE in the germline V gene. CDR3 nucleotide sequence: TGTGCCAGCAGCGTAAGGACTAGTTTAAATAAGAATGAGCAGTTCTTC. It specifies CASSVRTSLNKNEQFF.

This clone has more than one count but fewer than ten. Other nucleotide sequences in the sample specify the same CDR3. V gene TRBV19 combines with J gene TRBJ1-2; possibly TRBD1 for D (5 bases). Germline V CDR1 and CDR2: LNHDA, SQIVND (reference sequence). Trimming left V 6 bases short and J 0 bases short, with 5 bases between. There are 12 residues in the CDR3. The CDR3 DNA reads TGTGCCAGTAGGACAGCTAACTATGGCTACACCTTC. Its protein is CASRTANYGYTF.

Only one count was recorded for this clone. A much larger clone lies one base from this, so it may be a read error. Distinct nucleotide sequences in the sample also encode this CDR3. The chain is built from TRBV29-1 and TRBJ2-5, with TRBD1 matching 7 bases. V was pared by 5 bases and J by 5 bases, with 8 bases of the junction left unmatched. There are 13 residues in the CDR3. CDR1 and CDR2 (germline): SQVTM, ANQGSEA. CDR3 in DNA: TGCAGCGTTCCAATAGGGGGCGCGGAGACCCAGTACTTC. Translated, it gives CSVPIGGAETQYF.

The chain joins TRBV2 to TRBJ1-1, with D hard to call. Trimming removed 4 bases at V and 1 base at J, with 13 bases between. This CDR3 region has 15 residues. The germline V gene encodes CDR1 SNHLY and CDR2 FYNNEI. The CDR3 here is CASSVPTGKNTEAFF. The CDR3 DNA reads TGTGCCAGCAGTGTACCGACTGGGAAGAACACTGAAGCTTTCTTT.

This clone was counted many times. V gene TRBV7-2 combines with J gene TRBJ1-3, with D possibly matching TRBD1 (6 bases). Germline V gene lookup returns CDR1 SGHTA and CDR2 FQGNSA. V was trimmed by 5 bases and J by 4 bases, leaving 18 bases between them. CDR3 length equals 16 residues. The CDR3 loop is CASSPHPGQSGNTIYF. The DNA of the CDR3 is TGTGCCAGCAGCCCCCACCCCGGACAGTCAGGAAACACCATATATTTT.